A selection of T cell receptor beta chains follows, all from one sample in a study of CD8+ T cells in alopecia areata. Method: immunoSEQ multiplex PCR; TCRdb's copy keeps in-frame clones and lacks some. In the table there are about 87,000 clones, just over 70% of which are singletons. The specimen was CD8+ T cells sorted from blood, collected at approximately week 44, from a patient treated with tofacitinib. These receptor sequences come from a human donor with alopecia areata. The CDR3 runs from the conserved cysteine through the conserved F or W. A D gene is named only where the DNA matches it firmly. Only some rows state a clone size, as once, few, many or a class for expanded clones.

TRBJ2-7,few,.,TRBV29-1,TGCAGCGTTGATGGGGGCGATCGGAACGAGCAGTACTTC,CSVDGGDRNEQYF
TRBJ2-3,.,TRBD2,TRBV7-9,TGTGCCAGCAGCTTAGGAGGCTGGAGCGGGGGGGCTGGAGATACGCAGTATTTT,CASSLGGWSGGAGDTQYF
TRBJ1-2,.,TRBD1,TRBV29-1,TGCAGCGTTGTTGACAGGGAGTATGGCTATGGCTACACCTTC,CSVVDREYGYGYTF
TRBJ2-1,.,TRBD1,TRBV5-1,TGCGCCAGCCAGCTGGGGACAGGGTTCGTTAATGAGCAGTTCTTC,CASQLGTGFVNEQFF
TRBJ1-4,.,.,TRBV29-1,TGCAGCGTTGTTGTTTCGGGGGAAAAACTGTTTTTT,CSVVVSGEKLFF
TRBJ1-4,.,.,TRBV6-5,TGTGCCAGCAGTCCCGCGGGGGGTGAGGGTGAAAAACTGTTTTTT,CASSPAGGEGEKLFF
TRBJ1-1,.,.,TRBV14,TGTGCCAGCAGCCGATCGGGACAAATGAACACTGAAGCTTTCTTT,CASSRSGQMNTEAFF
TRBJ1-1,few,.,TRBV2,TGTGCCAGCAGTGTATGGGTGAACACTGAAGCTTTCTTT,CASSVWVNTEAFF
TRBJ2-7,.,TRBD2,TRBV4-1,TGCGCCAGCAGCGAACAGCGGGGGAGCTCCTACGAGCAGTACTTC,CASSEQRGSSYEQYF
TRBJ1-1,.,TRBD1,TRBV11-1,TGTGCCAGCAGCTTCCGGACAGGGGTTGAAGCTTTCTTT,CASSFRTGVEAFF
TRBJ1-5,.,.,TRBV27,TGTGCCAGCAGTCCTAGTCTCAATCAGCCCCAGCATTTT,CASSPSLNQPQHF
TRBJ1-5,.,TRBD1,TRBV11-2,TGTGCCAGCAGCCCACAGGGGAGCAATCAGCCCCAGCATTTT,CASSPQGSNQPQHF
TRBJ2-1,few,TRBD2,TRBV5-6,TGTGCCAGCAGCTTGGACCTAGCGGGCTCCTACAATGAGCAGTTCTTC,CASSLDLAGSYNEQFF
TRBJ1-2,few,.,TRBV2,TGTGCCAGCAGTGAGGTCCTGCAGGGAACGGATTATGGCTACACCTTC,CASSEVLQGTDYGYTF
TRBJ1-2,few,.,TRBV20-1,TGCAGTGCTCCCCGAAGGAATGGCTACACCTTC,CSAPRRNGYTF
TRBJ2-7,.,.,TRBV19,TGTGCCAGTAGTATCAAGGGGGGCAGGTACGAGCAGTACTTC,CASSIKGGRYEQYF
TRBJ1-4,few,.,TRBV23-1,TGCGCCAGCAGTCACGCGTATAATGAAAAACTGTTTTTT,CASSHAYNEKLFF
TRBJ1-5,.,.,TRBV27,TGTGCCAGCAGTCCGTCGACAGGCGACAGCAATCAGCCCCAGCATTTT,CASSPSTGDSNQPQHF
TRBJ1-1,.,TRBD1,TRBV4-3,TGCGCCAGCAGCCAAGAAACCGGGACAGGGTCTAACACTGAAGCTTTCTTT,CASSQETGTGSNTEAFF
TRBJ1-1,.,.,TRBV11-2,TGTGCCAGCAGCTCCCGCCGGGACGGCCGGAGGGCTTTCTTT,CASSSRRDGRRAFF
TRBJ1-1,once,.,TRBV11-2,TGTGCCAACCCACACACTGAAGCTTTCTTT,CANPHTEAFF
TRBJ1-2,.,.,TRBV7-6,TGTGCCAGCAGCCTTAGCCGGGGATTTGATGGCTACACCTTC,CASSLSRGFDGYTF
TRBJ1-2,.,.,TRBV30,TGTGCCTGGAGGGCAGGCAACTCTAACTATGGCTACACCTTC,CAWRAGNSNYGYTF
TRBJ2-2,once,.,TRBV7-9,TGTGCCAGCAGCCCGAAGGGCCAGAACACCGGGGAGCTGTTTTTT,CASSPKGQNTGELFF
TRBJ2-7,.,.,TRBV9,TGTGCCAGCAGCGCCGGGGACATGAGTGAGCAGTACTTC,CASSAGDMSEQYF
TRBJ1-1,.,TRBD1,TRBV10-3,TGTGCCATCGGCCGGGACAGGGTTAATGAAGCTTTCTTT,CAIGRDRVNEAFF
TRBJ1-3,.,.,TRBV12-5,TGTGCTAGTGGTTCGACAACCGGGCCCGTCGGAAACACCATATATTTT,CASGSTTGPVGNTIYF
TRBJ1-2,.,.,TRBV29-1,TGCAGCGTTGAAGCGGAGCAGGGTGTAGAGCTTAACTATGGCTACACCTTC,CSVEAEQGVELNYGYTF
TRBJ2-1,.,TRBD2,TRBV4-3,TGCGCCAGCAGCCAAGATCGGGTCGGGACTAGCGTGTCCAATGAGCAGTTCTTC,CASSQDRVGTSVSNEQFF
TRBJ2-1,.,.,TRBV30,TGTGCCTGGAGTGGAAGCTATGAGCAGTTCTTC,CAWSGSYEQFF
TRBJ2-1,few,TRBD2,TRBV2,TGTGCCAGCGCAAAGCTAGCGGGGGGGCCGGGTCATGAGCAGTTCTTC,CASAKLAGGPGHEQFF
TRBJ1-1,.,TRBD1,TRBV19,TGTGCCAGTAGGCCGACAGGGAAGAACACTGAAGCTTTCTTT,CASRPTGKNTEAFF
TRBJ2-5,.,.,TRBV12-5,TGTGCTAGTGGGCATGACAGTAGCGCCCGGGGGGAGACCCAGTACTTC,CASGHDSSARGETQYF
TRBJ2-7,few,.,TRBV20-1,TGCAGTGCCAGGCAGGGTTACGAGCAGTACTTC,CSARQGYEQYF
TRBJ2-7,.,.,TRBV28,TGTGCCAGCAGCTTAGGGGCCTACGAGCAGTACTTC,CASSLGAYEQYF
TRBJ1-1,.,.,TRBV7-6,TGTGCCAGCAGCTTGGACATATTGGGGCCCACTGAAGCTTTCTTT,CASSLDILGPTEAFF
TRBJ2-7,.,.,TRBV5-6,TGTGCCAGCAGCTTGGGCAGCTCCTACGAGCAGTACTTC,CASSLGSSYEQYF
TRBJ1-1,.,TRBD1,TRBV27,TGTGCCTCGCGAGGGGGCGCGAACACTGAAGCTTTCTTT,CASRGGANTEAFF
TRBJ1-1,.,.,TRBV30,TGTGCCTGGATCCGGCCAGCCACTGAAGCTTTCTTT,CAWIRPATEAFF
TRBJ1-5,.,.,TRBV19,TGTGCCAGTAGTATTGGGAGTTCCCAGCCCCAGCATTTT,CASSIGSSQPQHF
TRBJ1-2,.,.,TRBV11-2,TGTGCCAGCAGCTTAGGGGGCGTCGCCTATGGCTACACCTTC,CASSLGGVAYGYTF
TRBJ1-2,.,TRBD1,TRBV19,TGTGCCAGTAGTATCGGGACAGTAGATGGCTACACCTTC,CASSIGTVDGYTF
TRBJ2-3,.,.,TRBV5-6,TGTGCCAGCAGACGGACCGCCTTAACGGGGGCAAGTACAGATACGCAGTATTTT,CASRRTALTGASTDTQYF
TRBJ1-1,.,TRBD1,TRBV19,TGTGCCAGTAGTATAATCAGGGGGCAAGGGACTGAAGCTTTCTTT,CASSIIRGQGTEAFF
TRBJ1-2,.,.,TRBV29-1,TGCAGCGTACCGGCTAACTATGGCTACACCTTC,CSVPANYGYTF
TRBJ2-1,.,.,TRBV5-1,TGCGCCAGCAGCATTACCGGGATTTACAATGAGCAGTTCTTC,CASSITGIYNEQFF
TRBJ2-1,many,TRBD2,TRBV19,TGTGCCAGTAGTATACTAGCGGGGGGGCTCGGTGAGCAGTTCTTC,CASSILAGGLGEQFF
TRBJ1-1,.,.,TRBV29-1,TGCAGCGTTGAAGACAGGGTCGGAGCTTTCTTT,CSVEDRVGAFF
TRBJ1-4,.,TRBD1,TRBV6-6,TGTGCCAGCAGTGAGACAGGGGGCTTTAATGAAAAACTGTTTTTT,CASSETGGFNEKLFF
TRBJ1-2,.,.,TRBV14,TGTGCCAGCAGCCAAGATAGACGAGGGCCCTATGGCTACACCTTC,CASSQDRRGPYGYTF
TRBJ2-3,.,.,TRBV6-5,TGTGCCAGCAGTTACCTTGCCGGGCTCACAGATACGCAGTATTTT,CASSYLAGLTDTQYF
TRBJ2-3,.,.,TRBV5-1,TGCGCCAGCAGCTTCGAGGGATCCACAGATACGCAGTATTTT,CASSFEGSTDTQYF
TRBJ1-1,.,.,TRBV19,TGTGCCAGTAGTATAAAAGCTCTTAACACTGAAGCTTTCTTT,CASSIKALNTEAFF
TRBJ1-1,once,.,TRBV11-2,TGTGCCAGCAGCTTAGATTTTCCAGGGGTCAACACTGAAGCTTTCTTT,CASSLDFPGVNTEAFF
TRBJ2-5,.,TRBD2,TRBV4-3,TGCGCCAGCAGCCCGGGACTAGTGGAAGAGACCCAGTACTTC,CASSPGLVEETQYF
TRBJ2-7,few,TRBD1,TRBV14,TGTGCCAGCAGCCAAGGCCCCCGGGACAGGGCCTACGAGCAGTACTTC,CASSQGPRDRAYEQYF
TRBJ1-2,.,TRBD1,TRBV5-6,TGTGCCAGCAGCTTGGCAGGACAGGGGGCGCAGGGCTACACCTTC,CASSLAGQGAQGYTF
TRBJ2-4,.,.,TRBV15,TGTGCCACCAGAGGGGCCATGACGGGCAAAAACATTCAGTACTTC,CATRGAMTGKNIQYF
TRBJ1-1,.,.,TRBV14,TGTGCCAGCAGCCAAGATGAGATGAGCGCGGGTCGAGGGACTGAAGCTTTCTTT,CASSQDEMSAGRGTEAFF